Presented here are 2 T cell receptor beta chains from one specimen sequenced in a study of post-analysis software for immune sequencing data. Overall study findings and caveats: In patients, about 5 TRBV segments were more frequent than in controls, with TRBV5-6, TRBV5-1 and TRBV20-1 among them.

Each TCR beta cDNA library carried unique molecular identifiers. One entry per CDR3 protein, called by TCRdb with MiXCR from the PCR reads. The sample has about 810,000 distinct CDR3 sequences, around 50% seen once. Antigen specificity for these receptors is unknown. The specimen was blood. The receptors derive from a girl aged 10-17 years with multiple sclerosis.

The CDR3 DNA follows: TGTGCCATCAGTGGGTCGGATAGCGGGGTCGAGACCCAGTACTTC. It translates to CAISGSDSGVETQYF. The V gene is TRBV10-3, the J gene TRBJ2-7, with 8 bases matching TRBD2. The DNA end favors TRBJ2-5, so the J call may be wrong. The CDR3 loop spans 15 amino acids. Germline V lookup: CDR1 ENHRY, CDR2 SYGVKD.

This clonotype showed up just a few times. The V gene is TRBV4-1, the J gene TRBJ1-4; D not certain. The CDR3 is 15 residues long. The V end was cut by 1 base, the J end by 4 bases, with 10 bases between. In germline, CDR1 is MGHRA, CDR2 YSYEKL. The CDR3, as DNA: TGCGCCAGCAGCCAAGTCTGGTGGGGTAATGAAAAACTGTTTTTT. Translating gives CASSQVWWGNEKLFF.